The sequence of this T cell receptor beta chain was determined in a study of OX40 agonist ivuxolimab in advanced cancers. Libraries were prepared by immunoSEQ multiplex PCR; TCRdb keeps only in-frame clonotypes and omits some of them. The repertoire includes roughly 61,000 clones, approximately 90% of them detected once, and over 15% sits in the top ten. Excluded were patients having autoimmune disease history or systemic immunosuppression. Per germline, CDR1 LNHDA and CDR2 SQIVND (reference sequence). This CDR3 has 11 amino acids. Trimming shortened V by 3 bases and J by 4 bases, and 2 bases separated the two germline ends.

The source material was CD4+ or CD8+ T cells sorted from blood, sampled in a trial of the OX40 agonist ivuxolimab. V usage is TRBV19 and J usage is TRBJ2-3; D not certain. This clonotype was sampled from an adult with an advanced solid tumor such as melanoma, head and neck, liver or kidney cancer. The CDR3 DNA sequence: TGTGCCAGTAGTATTTCAGATACGCAGTATTTT. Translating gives CASSISDTQYF.